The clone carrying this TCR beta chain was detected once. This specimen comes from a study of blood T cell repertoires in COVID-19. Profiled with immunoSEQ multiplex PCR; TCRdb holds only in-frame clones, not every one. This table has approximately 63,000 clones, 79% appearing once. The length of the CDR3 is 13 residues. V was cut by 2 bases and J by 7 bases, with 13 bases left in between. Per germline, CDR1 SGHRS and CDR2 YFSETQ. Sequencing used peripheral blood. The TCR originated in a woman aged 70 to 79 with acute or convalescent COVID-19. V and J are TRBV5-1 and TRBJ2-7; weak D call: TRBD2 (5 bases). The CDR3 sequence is CASSFTDRGEQYF. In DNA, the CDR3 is TGCGCCAGCAGCTTTACGGACCGGGGAGAGCAGTACTTC.